The 3 T cell receptor beta chains below all came from one sample that was sequenced in a study of cytomegalovirus exposure and HLA in healthy donors. Primers for the PCR totalled 60 Vbeta and 13 Jbeta. The table came from immunoSEQ multiplex PCR; TCRdb's copy has only in-frame clones and leaves some out. The data hold around 130,000 clones, with about 79% observed a single time. Sequencing used PBMCs. The receptors were sampled from a man in his fifties in good health and CMV-seronegative.

The chain joins TRBV7-9 to TRBJ2-2, with unresolved D. Trimming took 2 bases from V and 5 from J, leaving 12 bases between them. The germline CDR1 and CDR2 sequences are SEHNR and FQNEAQ (reference sequence). The CDR3 is 15 amino acids. The chain's CDR3 is CASSLNYGATGELFF. CDR3 DNA sequence: TGTGCCAGCAGCTTAAACTACGGAGCTACCGGGGAGCTGTTTTTT.

This clone was detected only once. The V and J genes are TRBV6-5 and TRBJ1-2; D may be TRBD1 (5 bases). From germline, CDR1 is MNHEY and CDR2 SVGAGI. V gave up 6 bases and J gave up 8 bases, with 16 bases separating them. The length of the CDR3 is 13 residues. The DNA of the CDR3 is TGTGCCAGCAGCGCCTGGGGGGGTAGAGGCTACACCTTC. Residues: CASSAWGGRGYTF.

J is TRBJ2-2 and V is TRBV9; TRBD2 is a possible D gene (6 bases). Trimming cost V 3 bases and J 6 bases, with 15 bases left between them. In germline, CDR1 is SGDLS, CDR2 YYNGEE. There are 15 residues in the CDR3. CDR3 coding DNA: TGTGCCAGCAGCGGGGGGGACCTCACGGCCGGGGAGCTGTTTTTT. Residues: CASSGGDLTAGELFF.